This T cell receptor (beta chain) was profiled in a study of shared clonotypes between healthy human individuals. Unmatched junction bases numbered 3, after V lost 5 bases and J lost 6 bases. Per the germline V gene, CDR1 is MDHEN and CDR2 is SYDVKM. The CDR3 sequence is 13 residues long. Study conclusions and caveats: A reduction in generation probabilities was seen for non-shared clonotypes relative to those shared by all four donors.

On this clone itself: Its specificity is not known.

The protocol was immunoSEQ multiplex PCR, while the TCRdb copy is restricted to in-frame clones and leaves out a portion. The sample shows around 510,000 clones, about 96% of them seen only once. The rearrangement joins TRBV28 to TRBJ2-7; TRBD1 agrees at 11 bases. This TCR was recovered from a woman aged 25-40 years in good health. Sequenced input: naive CD4+ T cells sorted from blood. Subset described: CD45RA+ positively selected. CDR3 bases: TGTGCCAGCAGTGTGGGACAGGGGGTCGAGCAGTACTTC. Its translation: CASSVGQGVEQYF.